This T cell receptor (beta chain) was identified in a study of T cells in localized non-small cell lung cancer. Sequencing was performed with immunoSEQ multiplex PCR; in TCRdb, only in-frame clones are kept and a portion is missing. The sample records 1,500 to 2,000 clones, roughly 21% being singletons. The germline gives CDR1 MGHDK, CDR2 SYGVNS. CDR3 length: 15 amino acids. The V end was cut by 0 bases, the J end by 5 bases, with 14 bases between. This TCR was recovered from a woman aged 40-69 years with stage III squamous cell lung carcinoma. The chain is built from TRBV25-1 and TRBJ2-7, with no clear D. The input for sequencing was normal lung tissue next to the tumor, taken before any cancer treatment. The CDR3 region is CASSEYGNRADEQYF. The DNA for the CDR3 is TGTGCCAGCAGTGAATATGGGAATCGGGCAGACGAGCAGTACTTC.